This T cell receptor (beta chain) came from a study of type 1 regulatory T cells. Study as a whole: An in vitro protocol generated T-allo10, a Tr1-enriched, alloantigen-specific CD4 T cell product.

The graft donor-derived T-allo10 cells reportedly recognize host alloantigens, are anergic, and suppress alloantigen-specifically. The length of the CDR3 is 13 residues. The V and J ends lost 6 bases and 2 bases respectively, with 11 bases between them. Germline loops: CDR1 LNHDA, CDR2 SQIVND (reference sequence). Details on this clonotype: The antigen remains undetermined.

Using its own MiXCR run on the reads, TCRdb lists one record per CDR3 protein. The sample has around 62,000 distinct CDR3 sequences, roughly three fifths seen once. J is TRBJ2-7 and V is TRBV19; no clear D. The sequencing sample was made of cultured T cells, either the whole culture or a sorted T cell fraction (not recorded which). Subset indicated: Tr1-enriched cell product generated in vitro against host alloantigens. The TCR originated in a human donor in good health. The CDR3 DNA is TGTGCCAGTAGCGGGTTACCTCCCTACGAGCAGTACTTC. Translating gives CASSGLPPYEQYF. The full variable domain, completed using reference TRBV19 and TRBJ2-7, is DGGITQSPKYLFRKEGQNVTLSCEQNLNHDAMYWYRQDPGQGLRLIYYSQIVNDFQKGDIAEGYSVSREKKESFPLTVTSAQKNPTAFYLCASSGLPPYEQYFGPGTRLTVT.